The 4 T cell receptor beta chains listed next were all sequenced from one sample in a study of cytomegalovirus exposure and HLA in healthy donors. With 60 Vbeta and 13 Jbeta primers, the PCR was carried out. This table comes from immunoSEQ multiplex PCR, and its TCRdb copy is limited to in-frame clones, with some not included. The sample totals around 37,000 clones. The sequenced material came from PBMCs. The receptors here all came from a human donor in good health.

The rearrangement links TRBV28 to TRBJ2-7, with TRBD1 identical over 8 bases. J gave up 5 bases and V 3 bases, and 6 bases lay outside the gene matches. Per germline, CDR1 MDHEN and CDR2 SYDVKM. The CDR3 is 14 amino acids. In nucleotides, the CDR3 is TGTGCCAGCAGTTTTTTCAGGGGGCACAACGAGCAGTACTTC. It codes for CASSFFRGHNEQYF.

The rearrangement links TRBV5-5 to TRBJ2-7, with 8 bases aligning to TRBD1. The ends lost 4 bases at V and 5 bases at J; junction bases unmatched: 8. CDR3 size: 14 residues. Per germline, CDR1 SGHKS and CDR2 YYEKEE (reference sequence). The CDR3 coding sequence is TGTGCCAGCAGCCAGGGACAGGATCGGGACGAGCAGTACTTC. This codes for CASSQGQDRDEQYF.

The chain has TRBV5-5 and TRBJ2-2, with 10 bases matching TRBD1. The junction had 3 bases not matched to a gene; V was cut back by 4 bases and J by 6 bases. Germline loops: CDR1 SGHKS, CDR2 YYEKEE (reference sequence). This CDR3 spans 14 amino acids. CDR3 nucleotide sequence: TGTGCCAGCAGCCCGACAGGGGGCCCCGGGGAGCTGTTTTTT. Translation: CASSPTGGPGELFF.

The chain uses TRBV19 and TRBJ2-5; D remains ambiguous. Trimming removed 1 base at V and 2 bases at J, with 5 bases between. CDR3 length: 13 residues. Germline loops: CDR1 LNHDA, CDR2 SQIVND (reference sequence). The CDR3 nucleotides are TGTGCCAGTAGTATAGTATCTCAAGAGACCCAGTACTTC. Translation gives CASSIVSQETQYF.